The 10 T cell receptor beta chains below were found in one sample sequenced in a study of blood T cell repertoires in COVID-19. Method: immunoSEQ multiplex PCR; TCRdb's copy keeps in-frame clones and lacks some. The sample lists hundreds of thousands of clones, about 85% occurring once. Sequencing was performed on PBMCs or T cells enriched from blood (not recorded which). These receptors were obtained from a man aged 35 to 55 who had recovered from COVID-19.

This chain joins TRBV4-2 and TRBJ2-7; 10 bases map to TRBD1. The trim removed 1 base at V and 4 bases at J, leaving 7 bases unmatched. CDR3 length: 16 residues. Germline lookup yields CDR1 LGHNA and CDR2 YNFKEQ. The CDR3 region has the DNA TGTGCCAGCAGCCAAGCCCAGACAGGGGGCGAGTACGAGCAGTACTTC. This gives the protein CASSQAQTGGEYEQYF.

The chain joins TRBV9 to TRBJ2-5; the match to TRBD2 covers 8 bases. Germline CDR1 is SGDLS and CDR2 is YYNGEE. This CDR3 has 17 residues. V lost 4 bases to trimming and J lost 2 bases; unmatched junction nucleotides: 13. As DNA, the CDR3 is TGTGCCAGCAGCCCTACAAGCAGCGGGAGTCTACAAGAGACCCAGTACTTC. The encoded protein is CASSPTSSGSLQETQYF.

This chain uses TRBV18 with TRBJ2-3; D is ambiguous. The CDR3 extends over 14 amino acids. The germline gives CDR1 KGHSH, CDR2 LQKENI. Trimming shortened V by 2 bases and J by 2 bases, and 8 bases separated the two germline ends. The CDR3 nucleotides are TGTGCCAGCTCACCAGAAACAAACACAGATACGCAGTATTTT. Protein: CASSPETNTDTQYF.

V usage is TRBV6-1 and J usage is TRBJ2-2; 12 positions match TRBD2. The CDR3 is 19 residues long. Germline lookup yields CDR1 MNHNS and CDR2 SASEGT. V shed 2 bases and J 2 bases; nucleotides not matched to a gene: 9. CDR3 amino acids: CASSEPAFGLAGNTGELFF. The CDR3, as DNA: TGTGCCAGCAGTGAACCCGCCTTCGGACTAGCGGGAAACACCGGGGAGCTGTTTTTT.

The chain joins TRBV2 to TRBJ2-7; 7 bases are shared with TRBD1. The ends lost 4 bases at V and 2 bases at J; junction bases unmatched: 2. Germline V gene data show CDR1 as SNHLY and CDR2 as FYNNEI. This CDR3 has 13 amino acids. The CDR3 loop reads CASSGQGTYEQYF. DNA for the CDR3: TGTGCCAGCAGTGGACAGGGAACCTACGAGCAGTACTTC.

The chain joins TRBV11-2 to TRBJ1-1; TRBD1 might be the D (6 bases). This CDR3 has 15 residues. The V gene lost 4 bases and the J gene lost 2 bases, with 14 bases spanning the gap. Germline V gene data show CDR1 as SGHAT and CDR2 as FQNNGV. The CDR3 nucleotides are TGTGCCAGCAGCTGGGACACAGTTTTTAACACTGAAGCTTTCTTT. Residues: CASSWDTVFNTEAFF.

V usage is TRBV19 and J usage is TRBJ2-7, with D possibly matching TRBD2 (5 bases). Trimming took off 9 bases at V and 5 bases at J, with 20 bases between the two ends. CDR1 LNHDA and CDR2 SQIVND come from the germline V gene (reference sequence). This CDR3 comprises 14 residues. The CDR3 protein is CASDGGSFGDEQYF. The CDR3 nucleotides read TGTGCCAGCGACGGCGGGTCTTTCGGGGACGAGCAGTACTTC.

The chain recombines TRBV11-2 with TRBJ2-1, with a weak D call TRBD2 (6 bases). Looked up from germline, CDR1 is SGHAT and CDR2 is FQNNGV. The V end lost 5 bases, the J end lost 5 bases, and 13 bases lay between the germline ends. The CDR3 spans 14 residues. The CDR3 reads CASSPLALNNEQFF. Written as DNA, the CDR3 is TGTGCCAGCAGCCCTCTAGCGCTAAACAATGAGCAGTTCTTC.

J is TRBJ1-1 and V is TRBV5-5, with TRBD1 as a possible D gene (5 bases). With 0 bases removed from V and 0 bases from J, the gap between germline ends came to 12 bases. CDR3 length: 16 amino acids. Germline CDR1 reads SGHKS; CDR2 reads YYEKEE (reference sequence). CDR3 sequence reads: CASSLDPGFMNTEAFF. CDR3 DNA: TGTGCCAGCAGCTTGGACCCAGGGTTTATGAACACTGAAGCTTTCTTT.

The chain carries TRBV7-2 and TRBJ2-7; possible D gene TRBD1, 6 bases. V was trimmed by 2 bases and J by 5 bases, leaving 16 bases between them. The CDR3 runs to 15 residues. Germline V CDR1 and CDR2: SGHTA, FQGNSA. The CDR3 DNA follows: TGTGCCAGCAGCTTAAGAGGGGGAAAGGCGGACGAGCAGTACTTC. Encoded protein: CASSLRGGKADEQYF.